This T cell receptor (beta chain) was obtained from a study of beta chain features in type 1 diabetes (dated by TCRdb to between 2017 and 2018). As for the study more broadly: Mean age, gender distribution, total cell number and subset yield were not different between patients and healthy donors. A total of some 100,000,000 sorted cells were examined across all samples, and the number of cells per subset was strongly correlated with RNA yield. The study compared TCRB repertoires of sorted circulating CD4+ T cell subsets between recently diagnosed type 1 diabetes patients and matched healthy donors. Regulatory and stem cell-like memory subsets were isolated from only 8 patients and roughly eight healthy donors, whereas naive and central memory subsets came from all 28 donors.

On this clone: Its binding antigen is unknown. No much larger clone exists at a distance of one base, and base qualities are not known.

From each donor, a single peripheral blood sample of around 120 mL on average was drawn into heparinised tubes. Using a panel that included CD45RO, CCR7, CD25, CD127, CD95 and CD27, naive, central memory, regulatory and stem cell-like memory CD4+ T cells were sorted on a BD FACSAria II. Purity was above 95% for every sorted population. Right away, PBMCs were isolated by Lymphoprep density gradient centrifugation and were stained directly, with no culture step. To minimize batch effects, samples were stained and sorted in pairs, one healthy donor with one patient per experiment. The High Capacity cDNA Reverse Transcription Kit was used to reverse transcribe all of the isolated RNA, meaning that expressed TCRB transcripts were what got sequenced. Deep immunoSEQ sequencing was applied to naive, central memory and regulatory T cell samples, giving an average of roughly 3.5 million total reads per sample. Sorted cells were lysed in RLT buffer and RNA was extracted with DNase-treated RNeasy Micro or Mini kits, depending on cell number. Each cell subset was processed on its own to prevent cross-contamination, while patient and healthy donor samples were processed together. Using the immunoSEQ multiplex PCR, TCRB sequences were amplified from cDNA into 87-bp fragments spanning the CDR3 region. The amplicons were sequenced using the Illumina HiSeq platform. From the authors' description of their analysis: PCR bias was computationally corrected using synthetic template baselines, reads within Hamming distance 2 were collapsed, and singletons that could not be merged were discarded. Reads were aligned against IMGT so that V, D and J genes, CDR3 length and insertions or deletions at six rearrangement sites could be assigned. Within each subset, clonotype counts were normalized to the number of sorted cells before true diversity and Gini coefficients were calculated with the tcR R package. The overlap coefficient, calculated on TCRB nucleotide sequences, was used to quantify repertoire sharing. The source is immuneACCESS, and TCRdb retained only in-frame sequences with V and J called. Part of the clones is not carried over; for the studies checked, unresolved V genes explain less than half of this, and the remainder is unexplained. That table supplies the V and J calls and clone size; D and trimming were determined from the DNA. Counted in this sample were about 340,000 clones; around 9.7% of them appeared once. The ten most abundant clones make up 0.9% to 1.1% of the sample.

The CDR3 holds 13 amino acids from the cysteine to the phenylalanine. Just CDR3 DNA is preserved here, 39 bases in frame from base 1. V is pruned by 2 bases and J by 7 bases, leaving 2 bases of the junction without a gene match. CDR1 SGHRS and CDR2 YFSETQ are derived from the germline V gene. The research as a whole found: In all four CD4+ subsets, TCRB CDR3 length was moderately but significantly shorter in type 1 diabetes patients. Because cDNA was sequenced instead of genomic DNA, activated cells with high expression could be over-represented, although the groups did not differ in activation or CD3 levels. Fewer insertions and more nucleotide deletions at VDJ recombination sites were observed in patients with type 1 diabetes, implying thymic rearrangement abnormalities. Shorter templates might be favored by PCR, yet because patient and control samples were amplified and corrected together, any such skew would affect both groups equally. HLA sub-analyses involved small numbers of individuals, so any influence of HLA type on TCRB rearrangement remained unresolved. The naive, central memory and regulatory TCRB repertoires appeared to resemble one another more closely among patients than among healthy donors.

The source is a man younger than 45 with type 1 diabetes. Sequencing input: central memory CD4+ T cells from blood. The rearranged chain carries TRBV5-1 and TRBJ2-1, with 8 central nucleotides matching TRBD1. The bases are TGCGCCAGCAGCTTTGACAGGGGTAATGAGCAGTTCTTC. It codes for CASSFDRGNEQFF.